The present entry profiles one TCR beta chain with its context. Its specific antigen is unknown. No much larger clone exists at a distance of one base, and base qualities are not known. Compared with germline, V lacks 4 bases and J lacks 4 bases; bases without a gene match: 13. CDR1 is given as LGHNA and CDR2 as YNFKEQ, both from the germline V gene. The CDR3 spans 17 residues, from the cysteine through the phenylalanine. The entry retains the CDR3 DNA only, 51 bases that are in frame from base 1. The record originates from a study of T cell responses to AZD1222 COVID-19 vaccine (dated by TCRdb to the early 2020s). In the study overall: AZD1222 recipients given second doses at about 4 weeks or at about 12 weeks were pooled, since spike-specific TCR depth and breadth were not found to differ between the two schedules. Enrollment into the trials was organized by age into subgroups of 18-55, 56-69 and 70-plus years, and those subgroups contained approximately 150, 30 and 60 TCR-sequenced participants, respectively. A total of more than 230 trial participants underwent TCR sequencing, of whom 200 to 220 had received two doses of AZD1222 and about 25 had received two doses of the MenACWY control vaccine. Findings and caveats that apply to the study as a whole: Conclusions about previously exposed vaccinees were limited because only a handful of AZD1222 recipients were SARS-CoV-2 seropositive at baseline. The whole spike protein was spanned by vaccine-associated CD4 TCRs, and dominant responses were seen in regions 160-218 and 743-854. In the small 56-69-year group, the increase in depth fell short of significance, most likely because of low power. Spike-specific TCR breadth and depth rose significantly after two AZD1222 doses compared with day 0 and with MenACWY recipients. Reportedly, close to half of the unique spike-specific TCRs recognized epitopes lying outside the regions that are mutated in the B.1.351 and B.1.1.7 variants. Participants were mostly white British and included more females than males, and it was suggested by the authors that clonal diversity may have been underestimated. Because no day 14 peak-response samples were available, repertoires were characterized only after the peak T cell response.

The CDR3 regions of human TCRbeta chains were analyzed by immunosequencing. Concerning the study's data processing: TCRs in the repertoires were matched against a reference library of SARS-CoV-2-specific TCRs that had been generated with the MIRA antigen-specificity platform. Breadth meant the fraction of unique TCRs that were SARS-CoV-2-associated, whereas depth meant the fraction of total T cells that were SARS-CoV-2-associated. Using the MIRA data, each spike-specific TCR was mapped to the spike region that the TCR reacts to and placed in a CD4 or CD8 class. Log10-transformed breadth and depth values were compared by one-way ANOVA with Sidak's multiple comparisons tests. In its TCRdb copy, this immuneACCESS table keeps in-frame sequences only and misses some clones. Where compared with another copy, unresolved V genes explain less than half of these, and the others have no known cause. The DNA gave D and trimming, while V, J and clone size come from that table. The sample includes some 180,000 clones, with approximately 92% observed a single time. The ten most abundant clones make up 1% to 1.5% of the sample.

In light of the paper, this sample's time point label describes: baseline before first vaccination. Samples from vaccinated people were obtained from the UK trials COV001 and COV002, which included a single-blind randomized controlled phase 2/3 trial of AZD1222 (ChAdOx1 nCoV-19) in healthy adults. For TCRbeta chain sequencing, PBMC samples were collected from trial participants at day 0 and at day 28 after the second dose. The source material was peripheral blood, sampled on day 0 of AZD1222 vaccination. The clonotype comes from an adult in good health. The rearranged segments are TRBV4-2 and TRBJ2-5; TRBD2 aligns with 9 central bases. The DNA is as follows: TGTGCCAGCAGCCTTTCGGGGGCGGGGGGGCTTGGAGAGACCCAGTACTTC. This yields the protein CASSLSGAGGLGETQYF.